This T cell receptor (beta chain) was recorded in a study of blood T cell repertoires in COVID-19. The V gene's germline CDR1 is KGHSH and CDR2 LQKENI. The CDR3 sequence is 18 residues long. Germline trimming cut 5 bases from V and 4 bases from J; bases unmatched to any gene: 11. In the source study's methods: Cell counts per sample came from amplifying reference gene primers. Repertoires were generated with immunoSEQ multiplex PCR, while TCRdb's copy carries only in-frame clones and drops some. That table supplies the V and J calls and clone size; D and trimming were determined from the DNA. The sample has some 200,000 clones, about 85% seen once.

The sample was peripheral blood. The J gene is TRBJ2-6, the V gene TRBV18; 10 bases align to TRBD1. This sequence originates from a man in his 70s with acute or convalescent COVID-19. The chain's CDR3 is CASSSLGQGSTGANVLTF. Here the CDR3 DNA reads TGTGCCAGCTCATCTCTGGGACAGGGGTCTACCGGGGCCAACGTCCTGACTTTC.